This T cell receptor beta chain stems from a study of shared clonotypes between healthy human individuals. This CDR3 has 15 amino acids. Trimming pared 3 bases from V and 4 bases from J, leaving 15 bases between. Germline V gives CDR1 KGHSH, CDR2 LQKENI. Replicate PCRs for sorted subsets used approximately 220 ng DNA; this equaled 25,000 to 35,000 T cell genomes. Here immunoSEQ multiplex PCR was the method, and the copy in TCRdb shows in-frame clones only, minus some. The table shows more than 1,200,000 clones, with 97% to 99% occurring only once. The clonotype was recovered from a young man in good health. The rearrangement uses TRBV18 and TRBJ1-1, with D possibly TRBD1 on 6 matching bases. The sample comprised naive CD4+ T cells sorted from blood. Indicated subset: CD45RA+ positively selected. CDR3 coding DNA: TGTGCCAGCTCACCCACCTCCCAGGGGACCACTGAAGCTTTCTTT. As protein: CASSPTSQGTTEAFF. Full variable domain (remainder filled in from reference TRBV18 and TRBJ1-1): NAGVMQNPRHLVRRRGQEARLRCSPMKGHSHVYWYRQLPEEGLKFMVYLQKENIIDESGMPKERFSAEFPKEGPSILRIQQVVRGDSAAYFCASSPTSQGTTEAFFGQGTRLTVV.